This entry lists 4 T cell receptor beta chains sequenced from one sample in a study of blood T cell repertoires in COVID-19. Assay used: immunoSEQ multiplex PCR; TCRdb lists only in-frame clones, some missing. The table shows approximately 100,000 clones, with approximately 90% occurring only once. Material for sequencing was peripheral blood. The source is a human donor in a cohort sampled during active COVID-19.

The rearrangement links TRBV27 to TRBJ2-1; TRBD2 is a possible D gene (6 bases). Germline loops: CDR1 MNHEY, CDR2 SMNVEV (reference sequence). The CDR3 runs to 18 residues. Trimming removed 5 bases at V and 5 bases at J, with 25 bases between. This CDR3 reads CASSPYPEASGFNNEQFF. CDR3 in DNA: TGTGCCAGCAGTCCCTACCCCGAGGCAAGCGGGTTCAACAATGAGCAGTTCTTC.

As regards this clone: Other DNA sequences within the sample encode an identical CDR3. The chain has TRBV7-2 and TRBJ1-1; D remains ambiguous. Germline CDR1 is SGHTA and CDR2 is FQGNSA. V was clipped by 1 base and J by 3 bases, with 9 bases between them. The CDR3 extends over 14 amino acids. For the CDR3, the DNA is TGTGCCAGCAGCTTAGGACGGGGTTACACTGAAGCTTTCTTT. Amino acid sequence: CASSLGRGYTEAFF.

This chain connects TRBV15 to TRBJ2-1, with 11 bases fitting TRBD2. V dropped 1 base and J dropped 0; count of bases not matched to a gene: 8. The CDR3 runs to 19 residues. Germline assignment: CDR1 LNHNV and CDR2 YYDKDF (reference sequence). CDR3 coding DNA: TGTGCCACCAGCAGAGCGTGGGCTAGCGGGGGGTCCTCCTACAATGAGCAGTTCTTC. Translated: CATSRAWASGGSSYNEQFF.

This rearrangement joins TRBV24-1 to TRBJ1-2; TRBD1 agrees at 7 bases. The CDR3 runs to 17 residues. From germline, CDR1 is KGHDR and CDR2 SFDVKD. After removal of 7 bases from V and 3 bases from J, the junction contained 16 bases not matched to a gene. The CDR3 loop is CATRYADTGASHYGYTF. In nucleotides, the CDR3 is TGTGCCACCAGGTACGCGGATACAGGGGCCTCCCACTATGGCTACACCTTC.